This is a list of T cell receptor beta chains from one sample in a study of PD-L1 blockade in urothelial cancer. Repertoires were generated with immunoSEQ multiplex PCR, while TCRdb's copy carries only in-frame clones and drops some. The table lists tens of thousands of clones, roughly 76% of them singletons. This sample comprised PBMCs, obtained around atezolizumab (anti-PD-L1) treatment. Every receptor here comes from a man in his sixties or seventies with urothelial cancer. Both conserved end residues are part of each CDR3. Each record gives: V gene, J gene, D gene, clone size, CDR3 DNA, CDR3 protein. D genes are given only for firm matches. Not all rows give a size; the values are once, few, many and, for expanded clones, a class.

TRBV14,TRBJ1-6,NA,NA,TGTGCCAGCAGCCAGACTAGGACCAATTCACCCCTCCACTTT,CASSQTRTNSPLHF
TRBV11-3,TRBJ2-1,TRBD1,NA,TGTGCCAGCAGCCTCAGTCGGACAGGTTACTCCTACAATGAGCAGTTCTTC,CASSLSRTGYSYNEQFF
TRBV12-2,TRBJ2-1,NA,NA,TGTGCAAGTCGCGTACGCAGCTCCTACAATGAGCAGTTCTTC,CASRVRSSYNEQFF
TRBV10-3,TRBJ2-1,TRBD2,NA,TGTGCCATCAGTGAGACCGATCCGGGACTAGCGGACAATGAGCAGTTCTTC,CAISETDPGLADNEQFF
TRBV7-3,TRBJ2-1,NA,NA,TGTGCCAGCAGCTTAAACGGGTGGGGGCTGGGGGAGCAGTTCTTC,CASSLNGWGLGEQFF
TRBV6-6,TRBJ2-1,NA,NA,TGTGCCAGCCTCCTAAGCTCCTACAATGAGCAGTTCTTC,CASLLSSYNEQFF
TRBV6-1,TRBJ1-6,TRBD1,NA,TGTGCCAGCAGTGAAGCGGACAGGGGGTTCGGTTCACCCCTCCACTTT,CASSEADRGFGSPLHF
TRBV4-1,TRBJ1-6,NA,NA,TGCGCCAGCAGCCGGCAGGGGTATAATTCACCCCTCCACTTT,CASSRQGYNSPLHF
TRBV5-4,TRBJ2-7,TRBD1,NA,TGTGCCAGCAGCTCGCGGGACAGGGGAATGTACGAGCAGTACTTC,CASSSRDRGMYEQYF
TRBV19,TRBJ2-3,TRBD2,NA,TGTGCCAGTAGTCCCCGTTTTAGCGGGAGGTTAACAGATACGCAGTATTTT,CASSPRFSGRLTDTQYF
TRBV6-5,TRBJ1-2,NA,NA,TGTGCCAGCAGCGGAGGCGGCAGCCACTATGGCTACACCTTC,CASSGGGSHYGYTF
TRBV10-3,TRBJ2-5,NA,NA,TGTGCCATCAGTGAGAGGAAGGGGGCGGGACAAGAGACCCAGTACTTC,CAISERKGAGQETQYF
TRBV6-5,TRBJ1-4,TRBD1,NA,TGTGCCAGCAGTGGACAGGGAGCTAATGAAAAACTGTTTTTT,CASSGQGANEKLFF
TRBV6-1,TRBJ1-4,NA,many,TGTGCCAGCAGTGAAGCGCGGGAGGAAAAACTGTTTTTT,CASSEAREEKLFF
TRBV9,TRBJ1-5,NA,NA,TGTGCCAGCAGCGGGCCGCCAAAAAGTCAGCCCCAGCATTTT,CASSGPPKSQPQHF
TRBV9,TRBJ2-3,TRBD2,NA,TGTGCCAGCAGTGCCGGACTAGCGGGGACCACAGATACGCAGTATTTT,CASSAGLAGTTDTQYF
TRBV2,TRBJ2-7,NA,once,TGTGCCAGCTCCCAGGCCTACTCCTACGAGCAGTACTTC,CASSQAYSYEQYF
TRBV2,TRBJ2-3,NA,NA,TGTGCCAGCAGTGACTCTCCTAGCGCGGATACGCAGTATTTT,CASSDSPSADTQYF
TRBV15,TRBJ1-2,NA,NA,TGTGCCACCAGCAGAGATTGGACAGACTATGGCTACACCTTC,CATSRDWTDYGYTF
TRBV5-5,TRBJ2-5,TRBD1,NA,TGTGCCAGCAGCTTGGACAGGGGGCGAGAGACCCAGTACTTC,CASSLDRGRETQYF
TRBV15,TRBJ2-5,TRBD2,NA,TGTGCCACCAGGCCATCTCTAGCGGGGGGGAACGGAGAGACCCAGTACTTC,CATRPSLAGGNGETQYF
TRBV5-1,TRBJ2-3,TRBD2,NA,TGCGCCAGCAGCCCTAGCGGAGAGCGGGGGGTTAGCACAGATACGCAGTATTTT,CASSPSGERGVSTDTQYF
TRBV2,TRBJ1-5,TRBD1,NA,TGTGCCAGCACCCTGGACAGGGCAGGACAGCCCCAGCATTTT,CASTLDRAGQPQHF
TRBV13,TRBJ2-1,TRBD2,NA,TGTGCCAGCAGCTTAGGCACGCGGGGGGGGAGTTACAATGAGCAGTTCTTC,CASSLGTRGGSYNEQFF
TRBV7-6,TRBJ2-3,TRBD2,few,TGTGCCAGCAGTCCGGGACTAGCGGGGCCCACAGATACGCAGTATTTT,CASSPGLAGPTDTQYF
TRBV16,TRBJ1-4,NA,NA,TGTGCCAGCAGCCAATGGGGAGCAACTAATGAAAAACTGTTTTTT,CASSQWGATNEKLFF
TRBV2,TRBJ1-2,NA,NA,TGTGCCAGCAGTATGCAGACAGGTGTTAACTATGGCTACACCTTC,CASSMQTGVNYGYTF
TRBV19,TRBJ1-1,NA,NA,TGTGCCAGTAGTATAGATCTAAGGGGGACTACGAACACTGAAGCTTTCTTT,CASSIDLRGTTNTEAFF
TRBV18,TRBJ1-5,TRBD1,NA,TGTGCCAGCTCACCCGGGACAGGGGGGAATCAGCCCCAGCATTTT,CASSPGTGGNQPQHF
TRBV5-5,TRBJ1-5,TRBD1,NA,TGTGCCAGCAGCCCTGGGACAGGGGATCAGCCCCAGCATTTT,CASSPGTGDQPQHF
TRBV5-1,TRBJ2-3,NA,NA,TGCGCCAGCGGGCGGGGCTCGAGCACAGATACGCAGTATTTT,CASGRGSSTDTQYF
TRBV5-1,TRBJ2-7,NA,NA,TGCGCCAGCAGCTTGATGGCGGACTCCTACGAGCAGTACTTC,CASSLMADSYEQYF
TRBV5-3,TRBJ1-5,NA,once,TGTGCCAGAAGTTCGGACATACAGCCCCAGCATTTT,CARSSDIQPQHF
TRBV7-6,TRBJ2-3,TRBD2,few,TGTGCCAGCAGCTTAGCTTTCCTAGCGGGAGCCCACACAGATACGCAGTATTTT,CASSLAFLAGAHTDTQYF
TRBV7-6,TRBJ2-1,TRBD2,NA,TGTGCCAGCAGCCCACAACTAGCGGGAGGTTTCGATGAGCAGTTCTTC,CASSPQLAGGFDEQFF
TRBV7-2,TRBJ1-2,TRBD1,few,TGTGCCAGCAGCTCGAGCGGACAGGGGCACTATGGCTACACCTTC,CASSSSGQGHYGYTF
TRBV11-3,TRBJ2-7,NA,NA,TGTGCCAGCAGCCGGAGGGGGGGGACCTACGAGCAGTACTTC,CASSRRGGTYEQYF